This is a list of T cell receptor beta chains from one sample in a study of control samples from healthy donors and cancer patients. Clones were sequenced by immunoSEQ multiplex PCR, and TCRdb holds only the in-frame ones, with some missing. Here the sample spans around 100,000 clones, roughly 87% being singletons. Source material: blood. These receptors all come from a woman aged 45 to 65 in good health. Each CDR3 is given with its conserved first and last residue. The D gene is left open where the match is weak. The size of a clone is reported for some rows only, either as once, few or many, or as a class for expanded clones.

>TRBJ1-3|TRBV14|NA|NA
CASSQDRGNTIYF
TGTGCCAGCAGCCAAGATCGGGGAAACACCATATATTTT
>TRBJ1-5|TRBV4-1|NA|NA
CASSQEGQANQPQHF
TGCGCCAGCAGCCAAGAAGGGCAGGCCAATCAGCCCCAGCATTTT
>TRBJ1-5|TRBV2|NA|TRBD1
CASRLRDSNPPQPQHF
TGTGCCAGCAGGCTCCGGGACAGCAACCCCCCACAGCCCCAGCATTTT
>TRBJ2-2|TRBV19|once|TRBD1
CASREGQGDTGELFF
TGTGCCAGTAGAGAGGGACAGGGTGACACCGGGGAGCTGTTTTTT
>TRBJ1-1|TRBV7-3|NA|NA
CASSLTGGLSTEAFF
TGTGCCAGCAGCTTAACGGGGGGGCTTAGCACTGAAGCTTTCTTT
>TRBJ2-2|TRBV7-3|NA|NA
CASSPEAGELFF
TGTGCCAGCAGCCCCGAGGCGGGGGAGCTGTTTTTT
>TRBJ2-3|TRBV6-5|NA|TRBD1
CASSGQGGDTQYF
TGTGCCAGCAGCGGACAGGGGGGAGATACGCAGTATTTT
>TRBJ2-7|TRBV7-9|NA|NA
CASSLGVSPRTYEQYF
TGTGCCAGCAGCTTAGGAGTCAGCCCAAGAACCTACGAGCAGTACTTC
>TRBJ1-1|TRBV6-2/TRBV6-3|NA|NA
CASSPLNTEAFF
TGTGCCAGCAGTCCACTGAACACTGAAGCTTTCTTT
>TRBJ1-6|TRBV9|NA|NA
CASSVRQESSPLHF
TGTGCCAGCAGCGTACGACAGGAGTCTTCACCCCTCCACTTT
>TRBJ1-1|TRBV28|NA|NA
CASSVHTNTEAFF
TGTGCCAGCAGTGTCCACACGAACACTGAAGCTTTCTTT
>TRBJ2-1|TRBV10-1|NA|TRBD1
CASSESKGASEQFF
TGCGCCAGCAGTGAGTCGAAGGGGGCGAGTGAGCAGTTCTTC
>TRBJ1-1|TRBV4-1|NA|NA
CASSSLARLNTEAFF
TGCGCCAGCAGCAGCTTAGCCCGCCTGAACACTGAAGCTTTCTTT
>TRBJ2-2|TRBV7-3|NA|NA
CASSPGLPNTGELFF
TGTGCCAGCAGCCCCGGACTCCCGAACACCGGGGAGCTGTTTTTT
>TRBJ1-6|TRBV3-1/TRBV3-2|NA|TRBD1
CASSQENRGSPLHF
TGTGCCAGCAGCCAAGAGAACAGGGGTTCACCCCTCCACTTT
>TRBJ2-2|TRBV7-8|once|TRBD1
CASSPRGQSNTGELFF
TGTGCCAGCAGCCCCCGGGGACAGTCGAACACCGGGGAGCTGTTTTTT
>TRBJ2-2|TRBV6-5|NA|NA
CASMTGYTGELFF
TGTGCCAGCATGACGGGATACACCGGGGAGCTGTTTTTT
>TRBJ2-5|TRBV14|few|NA
CASSQNRAQETQYF
TGTGCCAGCAGCCAAAACAGAGCGCAAGAGACCCAGTACTTC
>TRBJ1-1|TRBV5-1|NA|TRBD1
CASSRGQGAVSRTEAFF
TGCGCCAGCAGCAGAGGACAGGGGGCGGTTAGTAGGACTGAAGCTTTCTTT
>TRBJ2-1|TRBV27|NA|NA
CASSLTASLYNEQFF
TGTGCCAGCAGTTTAACGGCTAGTTTATACAATGAGCAGTTCTTC
>TRBJ2-1|TRBV29-1|once|NA
CSVEGRGLGEQFF
TGCAGCGTTGAAGGGAGGGGCCTTGGTGAGCAGTTCTTC
>TRBJ1-6|TRBV10-3|NA|NA
CAISEGGEGSSPLHF
TGTGCCATCAGTGAGGGGGGCGAGGGAAGTTCACCCCTCCACTTT
>TRBJ2-5|TRBV6-5|NA|TRBD1
CASRQQGSMQETQYF
TGTGCCAGCAGGCAACAGGGGTCAATGCAAGAGACCCAGTACTTC
>TRBJ1-1|TRBV19|NA|NA
CASSRGRNTEAFF
TGTGCCAGTAGTCGCGGTAGGAACACTGAAGCTTTCTTT
>TRBJ2-7|TRBV27|NA|NA
CASSPRTGYEQYF
TGTGCCAGCAGTCCACGAACCGGCTACGAGCAGTACTTC
>TRBJ1-2|TRBV30|NA|NA
CAWSVGPAYGYTF
TGTGCCTGGAGTGTGGGGCCAGCATATGGCTACACCTTC
>TRBJ2-2|TRBV25-1|NA|TRBD1
CASSPGTGVGTGELFF
TGTGCCAGCTCTCCCGGGACAGGGGTGGGAACCGGGGAGCTGTTTTTT
>TRBJ2-7|TRBV7-9|NA|NA
CASSFGAPNYEQYF
TGTGCCAGCAGCTTCGGGGCCCCTAACTACGAGCAGTACTTC
>TRBJ1-6|TRBV6-6|NA|NA
CASSHQRGYSSYNSPLHF
TGTGCCAGCAGTCACCAGAGGGGATATAGCTCCTATAATTCACCCCTCCACTTT
>TRBJ1-2|TRBV29-1|NA|NA
CSVESARTFYGYTF
TGCAGCGTTGAATCTGCCAGGACCTTTTATGGCTACACCTTC
>TRBJ2-1|TRBV23-1|NA|NA
CASSRPPRDNEQFF
TGCGCCAGCAGTCGTCCCCCTAGGGACAATGAGCAGTTCTTC
>TRBJ2-1|TRBV6-4|NA|NA
CASSEGGGEQFF
TGTGCCAGCAGTGAAGGAGGTGGTGAGCAGTTCTTC
>TRBJ1-5|TRBV24-1|NA|NA
CATSDRTLGRTYLNQPQHF
TGTGCCACCAGTGACAGGACCCTGGGGAGGACTTACTTAAATCAGCCCCAGCATTTT
>TRBJ2-3|TRBV7-3|NA|NA
CASSTTGTSHMYF
TGTGCCAGCAGCACGACAGGGACTAGTCACATGTATTTT
>TRBJ2-1|TRBV19|NA|NA
CASSKIGPPSYNEQFF
TGTGCCAGTAGTAAAATAGGGCCCCCCTCCTACAATGAGCAGTTCTTC
>TRBJ2-2|TRBV6-1|NA|TRBD2
CASSELSPASGGAGELFF
TGTGCCAGCAGTGAACTAAGCCCGGCTAGCGGGGGGGCCGGGGAGCTGTTTTTT
>TRBJ2-2|TRBV5-4|NA|NA
CASSLEATLNTGELFF
TGTGCCAGCAGTCTGGAGGCCACCCTGAACACCGGGGAGCTGTTTTTT
>TRBJ1-3|TRBV29-1|few|TRBD1
CSVGTGGTSGNTIYF
TGCAGCGTTGGGACAGGGGGGACCTCTGGAAACACCATATATTTT
>TRBJ2-2|TRBV19|NA|TRBD2
CASNKRGAKNTGELFF
TGTGCCAGTAACAAGCGGGGGGCCAAAAACACCGGGGAGCTGTTTTTT
>TRBJ1-1|TRBV5-1|NA|NA
CASSLQVDTEAFF
TGCGCCAGCAGCTTACAAGTAGACACTGAAGCTTTCTTT
>TRBJ2-7|TRBV5-1|NA|TRBD1
CASSFSPGQGPQGSEQYF
TGCGCCAGCAGCTTTTCCCCGGGACAGGGGCCACAAGGGTCCGAGCAGTACTTC
>TRBJ2-1|TRBV6-5|once|NA
CASRREGPEFF
TGTGCCAGCAGGCGAGAGGGACCGGAGTTCTTC
>TRBJ2-7|TRBV30|NA|TRBD1
CAWSVQGQGLDEQYF
TGTGCCTGGAGTGTACAGGGACAGGGTCTCGACGAGCAGTACTTC
>TRBJ1-1|TRBV7-9|NA|NA
CASSFQDAEAFF
TGTGCCAGCAGCTTCCAGGACGCTGAAGCTTTCTTT
>TRBJ1-4|TRBV5-1|NA|NA
CASSFRPNEKLFF
TGCGCCAGCAGCTTCCGGCCTAATGAAAAACTGTTTTTT
>TRBJ2-1|TRBV18|NA|NA
CASSTRADNEQFF
TGTGCCAGCTCAACCAGGGCAGACAATGAGCAGTTCTTC
>TRBJ1-5|TRBV21-1|NA|NA
CASSIGTPQHF
TGTGCCAGCAGCATAGGTACGCCCCAGCATTTT
>TRBJ2-5|TRBV5-4|NA|NA
CASSLGSLESETQYF
TGTGCCAGCAGCTTGGGGTCGTTGGAGTCAGAGACCCAGTACTTC
>TRBJ2-1|TRBV9|NA|NA
CASSVELGEQFF
TGTGCCAGCAGCGTAGAGCTTGGTGAGCAGTTCTTC
>TRBJ1-5|TRBV7-2|NA|NA
CASSLQSASNQPQHF
TGTGCCAGCAGCTTACAGTCAGCTAGCAATCAGCCCCAGCATTTT
>TRBJ2-3|TRBV9|once|NA
CASSSSKGTQYF
TGTGCCAGCAGCTCCTCGAAGGGCACGCAGTATTTT
>TRBJ1-4|TRBV30|NA|NA
CAWSTGIGLFF
TGTGCCTGGAGCACAGGGATTGGACTGTTTTTT
>TRBJ2-3|TRBV5-1|NA|NA
CASSLAASRTDTQYF
TGCGCCAGCAGCTTGGCCGCTAGTCGCACAGATACGCAGTATTTT
>TRBJ2-2|TRBV11-2|NA|NA
CASSSTPGDLTGELFF
TGTGCCAGCAGCTCTACACCGGGGGATCTCACCGGGGAGCTGTTTTTT
>TRBJ1-2|TRBV5-1|NA|NA
CASSLERTSGGYTF
TGCGCCAGCAGCTTGGAAAGGACCTCAGGCGGCTACACCTTC
>TRBJ2-3|TRBV29-1|NA|NA
CSVVGPTDTQYF
TGCAGCGTTGTGGGGCCCACAGATACGCAGTATTTT
>TRBJ2-2|TRBV7-7|NA|TRBD1
CASSLVETGFIGELFF
TGTGCCAGCAGCTTAGTTGAGACAGGGTTCATCGGGGAGCTGTTTTTT
>TRBJ1-3|TRBV5-6|once|TRBD1
CASSLDLITGVVNTIYF
TGTGCCAGCAGCTTGGATTTGATAACAGGGGTCGTAAACACCATATATTTT
>TRBJ1-2|TRBV5-6|NA|NA
CASSFVFGGVGYTF
TGTGCCAGCAGCTTCGTATTTGGTGGGGTTGGCTACACCTTC